The TCR beta chain under discussion was sequenced for a study of T-cell reconstitution after alpha-beta-depleted transplantation in children. Study observations and caveats: Surviving recipient T cells and thymic progenitors produced the high day-60 TCRbeta diversity seen in some patients. Reportedly, alpha-beta T cells present about two months post-transplant originated from several hundred expanded clones of graft origin. Most T-cell counts and diversity one year after the transplant came from T cells that were newly produced.

Trimming shortened V by 7 bases and J by 4 bases, and 21 bases separated the two germline ends. CDR1 and CDR2 from the germline V gene are SGHDT and YYEEEE. The CDR3 spans 15 residues. Preparation of the TCRbeta library involved a method that used unique molecular identifiers. TCRdb analysed the PCR reads with MiXCR anew, one entry per CDR3 protein. The data show approximately 50,000 distinct CDR3 sequences, under 60% seen once. This clonotype was observed a handful of times. Its antigen is not identified. The sequenced sample was peripheral blood, obtained before TCRalphabeta/CD19-depleted stem cell transplant. The sequence was obtained from a boy in the first two years of life with SCID, due to receive a stem cell transplant. This chain uses TRBV5-6 with TRBJ2-7; D is undetermined. The CDR3: CASQPQTLVSYEQYF. The CDR3 region has the DNA TGTGCCAGCCAGCCTCAGACTCTTGTCTCATACGAGCAGTACTTC.